These 16 T cell receptor beta chains share one sample of origin, sequenced in a study of PD-L1 blockade in urothelial cancer. The time point: pretreatment peripheral blood. The protocol was immunoSEQ multiplex PCR, while the TCRdb copy is restricted to in-frame clones and leaves out a portion. This table has 35,000 to 45,000 clones, 91% appearing once. Sample: PBMCs, taken around atezolizumab (anti-PD-L1) treatment. These receptors were collected from a woman aged 60-75 years with urothelial cancer.

CDR3 protein: CASARDPAGEQYF. The CDR3 DNA reads as TGCGCCAGCGCGCGGGACCCCGCTGGGGAGCAGTACTTC. The chain has TRBV10-1 and TRBJ2-7; D might be TRBD2 (6 bases). The CDR3 length is 13 residues. V dropped 8 bases and J dropped 7 bases, with 18 bases sitting between them. Per the germline V gene, CDR1 is WNHNN and CDR2 is SYGVQD (reference sequence).

J is TRBJ1-2 and V is TRBV27; the match to TRBD1 covers 8 bases. The length of the CDR3 is 13 residues. The germline V gene has CDR1 MNHEY and CDR2 SMNVEV (reference sequence). V was pared by 5 bases and J by 7 bases, with 6 bases of the junction left unmatched. The CDR3 bases are TGTGCCAGCAGTCCCCAGGGGGCCTCTGGCTACACCTTC. Translating gives CASSPQGASGYTF.

This chain joins TRBV6-5 and TRBJ2-1; 9 positions agree with TRBD2. The V and J ends lost 8 bases and 3 bases, in that order; junction bases with no gene match: 8. CDR1 and CDR2 from the germline V gene are MNHEY and SVGAGI. The CDR3 consists of 15 residues. The CDR3 coding sequence is TGTGCCAGCCAGGGGGTAGCGGGAGACTACAATGAGCAGTTCTTC. Protein: CASQGVAGDYNEQFF.

V and J are TRBV5-1 and TRBJ2-5; a possible D gene is TRBD2 (5 bases). The CDR3 extends over 13 amino acids. Germline V gives CDR1 SGHRS, CDR2 YFSETQ. Between the trimmed V and J ends, which lost 3 bases and 3 bases, there was a span of 9 bases. DNA of the CDR3: TGCGCCAGCAGCTGGGAGTTCGAAGAGACCCAGTACTTC. Residues: CASSWEFEETQYF.

The chain carries TRBV7-2 and TRBJ1-5, with 9 positions matching TRBD1. The J segment lost 4 bases and the V segment lost 4 bases, leaving 5 bases of the junction unmatched. The germline V gene encodes CDR1 SGHTA and CDR2 FQGNSA. The CDR3 is 15 amino acids. The CDR3 region has the DNA TGTGCCAGCAGCTACCCCGGACAGGGGAATCAGCCCCAGCATTTT. Translation: CASSYPGQGNQPQHF.

This sequence joins TRBV7-2 and TRBJ2-2, with D possibly matching TRBD1 (5 bases). With 5 bases removed from V and 0 bases from J, the gap between germline ends came to 13 bases. CDR1 is SGHTA, CDR2 FQGNSA, per germline. The CDR3 is 16 residues long. The CDR3 nucleotides read TGTGCCAGCAGCCCCCGTCGGACACCGAACACCGGGGAGCTGTTTTTT. Translating it yields CASSPRRTPNTGELFF.

This chain connects TRBV5-6 to TRBJ2-7; the D gene is possibly TRBD1 (6 bases). The V gene's germline CDR1 is SGHDT and CDR2 YYEEEE. The CDR3 has 12 residues. Trimming removed 4 bases at V and 3 bases at J, with 8 bases between. The CDR3 sequence: CASSPGDYEQYF. The CDR3 DNA sequence: TGTGCCAGCAGCCCAGGGGACTACGAGCAGTACTTC.

CDR3 loop: CASSLLRSAPLEQYF. CDR3 nucleotides: TGTGCCAGCAGCTTGTTACGGTCTGCCCCTCTCGAGCAGTACTTC. V usage is TRBV5-5 and J usage is TRBJ2-7, with D uncertain. This CDR3 region has 15 residues. The ends were cut back, 1 base at V and 6 bases at J, with 17 bases in the middle. Germline V gene sequence: CDR1 SGHKS, CDR2 YYEKEE (reference sequence). The complete variable domain, with remaining parts taken from reference TRBV5-5 and TRBJ2-7, reads DAGVTQSPTHLIKTRGQQVTLRCSPISGHKSVSWYQQVLGQGPQFIFQYYEKEERGRGNFPDRFSARQFPNYSSELNVNALLLGDSALYLCASSLLRSAPLEQYFGPGTRLTVT.

The chain recombines TRBV9 with TRBJ2-1; the match to TRBD2 covers 11 bases. Per the germline V gene, CDR1 is SGDLS and CDR2 is YYNGEE. J was trimmed by 7 bases and V by 0 bases; bases with no gene match: 6. The CDR3 length is 16 residues. The CDR3: CASSVGASGRLNEQFF. As DNA, the CDR3 is TGTGCCAGCAGCGTAGGGGCTAGCGGGAGGCTAAATGAGCAGTTCTTC. Combining the CDR3 with reference TRBV9 and TRBJ2-1 gives the whole variable domain DSGVTQTPKHLITATGQRVTLRCSPRSGDLSVYWYQQSLDQGLQFLIQYYNGEERAKGNILERFSAQQFPDLHSELNLSSLELGDSALYFCASSVGASGRLNEQFFGPGTRLTVL.

The chain combines TRBV11-2 with TRBJ2-7, with D possibly being TRBD2 (5 bases). Deletions cut 5 bases from V and 2 bases from J, with 16 bases between. The germline gives CDR1 SGHAT, CDR2 FQNNGV. The CDR3 totals 15 residues. CDR3 bases: TGTGCCAGCAGCCCACGACTAAGGACTCCCTACGAGCAGTACTTC. This encodes CASSPRLRTPYEQYF.

The V gene is TRBV5-6, the J gene TRBJ1-1; 7 nucleotides line up with TRBD1. The CDR3 runs 16 residues. From germline, CDR1 is SGHDT and CDR2 YYEEEE. The V gene end was trimmed by 0 bases and the J gene end by 0 bases; junction bases not matched to a gene: 5. The DNA of the CDR3 is TGTGCCAGCAGCTTGGTCGGCAGGGGGGTGAACACTGAAGCTTTCTTT. The encoded protein is CASSLVGRGVNTEAFF.

The chain links TRBV5-1 to TRBJ2-7, with D possibly TRBD2 on 6 matching bases. The CDR3 has 15 amino acids. V was shortened by 4 bases and J by 4 bases, with 18 bases between the two germline ends. Germline CDR1 reads SGHRS; CDR2 reads YFSETQ. The CDR3: CASSRGPGTQYEQYF. Here the CDR3 DNA reads TGCGCCAGCAGCCGTGGACCTGGGACTCAGTACGAGCAGTACTTC.

The rearrangement links TRBV18 to TRBJ1-4; tentatively, D is TRBD1 (6 bases). This CDR3 spans 15 amino acids. Trimming cost V 6 bases and J 14 bases, with 25 bases left between them. CDR1 and CDR2 from the germline V gene are KGHSH and LQKENI. CDR3 region: CASSLGQPNPRGLFF. CDR3 coding DNA: TGTGCCAGCTCGCTGGGACAACCAAACCCTCGAGGGCTGTTTTTT.

In this sample, this clone turned up once. CDR3 sequence (DNA): TGTGCCAGCACCGTTATCACGAGCTCCTACGAGCAGTACTTC. It codes for CASTVITSSYEQYF. V is TRBV2 and J is TRBJ2-7, with D unresolved. From germline, CDR1 is SNHLY and CDR2 FYNNEI. The V end lost 7 bases, the J end lost 0 bases, and 13 bases lay between the germline ends. CDR3 length equals 14 residues.

The chain employs TRBV28 and TRBJ2-5, with 12 bases fitting TRBD2. The CDR3 runs to 16 residues. Losses at the gene ends were 7 bases for V and 4 bases for J; bases not matched to a gene: 10. CDR1 is MDHEN, CDR2 SYDVKM, per germline. Written as DNA, the CDR3 is TGTGCCAGCACCCCTTCCCTAGCGGGAGGGGCAGAGACCCAGTACTTC. The encoded protein is CASTPSLAGGAETQYF. The full variable domain, with the rest looked up from reference TRBV28 and TRBJ2-5, is DVKVTQSSRYLVKRTGEKVFLECVQDMDHENMFWYRQDPGLGLRLIYFSYDVKMKEKGDIPEGYSVSREKKERFSLILESASTNQTSMYLCASTPSLAGGAETQYFGPGTRLLVL.

The chain couples TRBV7-3 to TRBJ1-1; D remains ambiguous. V lost 5 bases to trimming and J lost 2 bases, with 9 bases between them. The CDR3 loop spans 13 amino acids. Looked up from germline, CDR1 is SGHTA and CDR2 is FQGTGA. This chain's CDR3 is CASSLLGNTEAFF. The CDR3 DNA is TGTGCCAGCAGCCTTCTAGGAAACACTGAAGCTTTCTTT. Based on the CDR3 plus reference TRBV7-3 and TRBJ1-1, the full variable domain is GAGVSQTPSNKVTEKGKYVELRCDPISGHTALYWYRQSLGQGPEFLIYFQGTGAADDSGLPNDRFFAVRPEGSVSTLKIQRTERGDSAVYLCASSLLGNTEAFFGQGTRLTVV.